The rows below give T cell receptor beta chains drawn from one sample of a study of blood T cell repertoires in COVID-19. The table came from immunoSEQ multiplex PCR; TCRdb's copy has only in-frame clones and leaves some out. The sample comprises 90,000 to 100,000 clones, 70% to 90% of which are singletons, and 1.5% to 2% rests with the top ten. Sequenced: peripheral blood. The receptors come from a man of 80 years or more with acute or convalescent COVID-19. The CDR3 runs from the conserved cysteine through the conserved F or W. A clone size is listed for some rows: how often the clone was seen (once, few, many), or a class if it is expanded.

TRBJ1-1 | TRBV9 | NA | CASSVVGQGNTEAFF
TRBJ1-6 | TRBV7-2 | NA | CASSLVVRGTAPNSPLHF
TRBJ2-1 | TRBV15 | NA | CATSRPGLADNEQFF
TRBJ2-7 | TRBV19 | few | CATTRGGSSYEQYF
TRBJ2-7 | TRBV7-2 | few | CASSSRDRLSYEQYF
TRBJ1-1 | TRBV2 | NA | CASSATDAFF
TRBJ2-3 | TRBV29-1 | NA | CSVEPAGSDTQYF
TRBJ2-2 | TRBV30 | NA | CAWTSGTNTGELFF
TRBJ2-1 | TRBV6-4 | NA | CASSGELVSSNEQFF
TRBJ1-3 | TRBV6-4 | NA | CASSDSPLHQDSLFSGNTIYF
TRBJ1-1 | TRBV18 | NA | CASSPPSQGAGTEAFF
TRBJ2-1 | TRBV2 | NA | CASSEVWTGQFF
TRBJ1-1 | TRBV2 | NA | CASTRQMNTEAFF